The 20 T cell receptor beta chains reported below all come from one sample, sequenced in a study of identical twins. TCRdb reprocessed the 5' RACE reads with MiXCR, giving one entry per CDR3 protein. The data contain approximately 300,000 distinct CDR3 sequences, over 8.5% of them singletons. Another study also made use of these data, one on yellow fever vaccine responses in identical twins.

The sample taken for sequencing was CD8+ T cells sorted from blood. All receptors come from a young woman in good health.

This clonotype appeared many times. The chain recombines TRBV5-4 with TRBJ2-1; weak D call: TRBD2 (7 bases). The V and J ends lost 4 bases and 3 bases respectively, with 17 bases between them. The length of the CDR3 is 16 residues. Germline V gives CDR1 SGHNT, CDR2 YYREEE (reference sequence). DNA for the CDR3: TGTGCCAGCAGCGAGGAGAGAGGGGGGGACTACAATGAGCAGTTCTTC. Residues: CASSEERGGDYNEQFF.

The chain combines TRBV28 with TRBJ2-5; D not certain. Germline assignment: CDR1 MDHEN and CDR2 SYDVKM. CDR3 length: 12 amino acids. The V gene lost 2 bases and the J gene lost 3 bases, with 4 bases spanning the gap. The CDR3: CASSLAEETQYF. CDR3 in DNA: TGTGCCAGCAGTTTAGCTGAAGAGACCCAGTACTTC.

The chain couples TRBV5-6 to TRBJ2-1; maybe TRBD1 (6 bases). This CDR3 spans 15 amino acids. CDR1 and CDR2 from the germline V gene are SGHDT and YYEEEE. The V end was cut by 0 bases, the J end by 7 bases, with 14 bases between. The CDR3 here is CASSLVRDKWNEQFF. The CDR3 coding sequence is TGTGCCAGCAGCTTGGTCCGGGACAAGTGGAATGAGCAGTTCTTC.

At least ten counts were recorded for this clonotype. The V gene is TRBV12-3 or TRBV12-4, the J gene TRBJ2-1; no clear D. Between the trimmed V and J ends, which lost 5 bases and 15 bases, there was a span of 17 bases. This CDR3 has 12 residues. The CDR3 is CASSPAGAYRFF. The CDR3 region has the DNA TGTGCCAGCAGTCCCGCTGGAGCATATCGGTTCTTC.

In regard to this clonotype: Possible read error: a much larger clone is one base away. The genes are TRBV3-1 and TRBJ2-7; no reliable D call. V was shortened by 0 bases and J by 5 bases, with 5 bases between the two germline ends. The CDR3 length is 12 residues. Germline V gene data show CDR1 as LGHDT and CDR2 as YNNKEL (reference sequence). CDR3 region: CASSQDFDEQYF. CDR3 bases: TGTGCCAGCAGCCAAGATTTCGACGAGCAGTACTTC.

This chain joins TRBV24-1 and TRBJ2-3; a weak D match, TRBD1 (6 bases). Trimming left V 4 bases short and J 2 bases short, with 18 bases between. This CDR3 region has 17 residues. From germline, CDR1 is KGHDR and CDR2 SFDVKD. CDR3 DNA: TGTGCCACCAGTGACCCCGGGACATTCGAACTCACAGATACGCAGTATTTT. It is translated as CATSDPGTFELTDTQYF.

There are many counts of this clonotype. This sequence joins TRBV21-1 and TRBJ2-5; TRBD2 is the table's D call and was not checked against the DNA. TRBV21-1 is given as a pseudogene. The CDR3 totals 15 residues. CDR3 sequence: CASSKAEGIQETQYF. CDR3 nucleotides: TGTGCCAGCAGCAAAGCCGAGGGAATCCAAGAGACCCAGTACTTC.

On this clonotype itself: The junction differs from germline at one of its ends, possibly a read error. The J gene is TRBJ2-7, the V gene TRBV2; the D is unclear. Germline V gene lookup returns CDR1 SNHLY and CDR2 FYNNEI. The CDR3 has 13 residues. The CDR3 reads CASREGPPEEQYF. CDR3 coding DNA: TGTGCCAGCAGGGAAGGGCCTCCTGAGGAGCAGTACTTC.

The chain recombines TRBV30 with TRBJ2-7; maybe TRBD2 (6 bases). V lost 0 bases and J lost 0, with 6 bases in between. Germline V gene lookup returns CDR1 GTSNPN and CDR2 SVGIG (reference sequence). CDR3 length: 13 amino acids. The chain's CDR3 is CAWSVGSSYEQYF. The CDR3 DNA reads as TGTGCCTGGAGTGTCGGGAGCTCCTACGAGCAGTACTTC.

This clonotype was seen a handful of times. The chain has TRBV11-2 and TRBJ2-7, with D perhaps matching TRBD1 (5 bases). The CDR3 extends over 14 amino acids. Germline V gene lookup returns CDR1 SGHAT and CDR2 FQNNGV. V dropped 0 bases and J dropped 5 bases, with 11 bases sitting between them. The CDR3: CASSLESWGDEQYF. As DNA, the CDR3 is TGTGCCAGCAGCTTAGAGTCGTGGGGCGACGAGCAGTACTTC.

Many counts were recorded for this clonotype. The gene calls are TRBV28 and TRBJ2-7; 7 nucleotides line up with TRBD1. V lost 5 bases, J lost 5 bases, and 12 bases stayed unmatched. The CDR3 is 15 residues long. Per germline, CDR1 MDHEN and CDR2 SYDVKM. This CDR3 reads CASSTWTGFPHEQYF. CDR3 bases: TGTGCCAGCAGTACCTGGACAGGATTTCCCCACGAGCAGTACTTC.

The gene calls are TRBV5-5 and TRBJ2-2; 8 bases fit TRBD2. Germline trimming cut 1 base from V and 1 base from J; bases unmatched to any gene: 6. The CDR3 contains 17 residues. Looked up from germline, CDR1 is SGHKS and CDR2 is YYEKEE (reference sequence). The CDR3 DNA sequence: TGTGCCAGCAGCTTGAGACCCGCGGGGGGGAACACCGGGGAGCTGTTTTTT. It translates to CASSLRPAGGNTGELFF. The full variable domain, with the rest looked up from reference TRBV5-5 and TRBJ2-2, is DAGVTQSPTHLIKTRGQQVTLRCSPISGHKSVSWYQQVLGQGPQFIFQYYEKEERGRGNFPDRFSARQFPNYSSELNVNALLLGDSALYLCASSLRPAGGNTGELFFGEGSRLTVL.

Many counts were recorded for this clonotype. The V gene is TRBV7-3, the J gene TRBJ1-2; TRBD1 might be the D (5 bases). The CDR3 spans 15 residues. V lost 4 bases to trimming and J lost 7 bases, with 19 bases between them. In germline, CDR1 is SGHTA, CDR2 FQGTGA. The CDR3 nucleotides are TGTGCCAGCAGCTCGGGTCTACAGGAAGGCTCTGGCTACACCTTC. Translation: CASSSGLQEGSGYTF.

V usage is TRBV18 and J usage is TRBJ2-4; tentatively, D is TRBD2 (7 bases). CDR1 and CDR2 (germline): KGHSH, LQKENI. V lost 3 bases, J lost 1 base, and 16 bases lay in between. The CDR3 loop spans 17 amino acids. The DNA for the CDR3 is TGTGCCAGCTCACCCTCCCGGGGGGCAGATGCCAAAAACATTCAGTACTTC. Translated, it gives CASSPSRGADAKNIQYF.

This clonotype was picked up a small number of times. V and J are TRBV20-1 and TRBJ2-1; 12 bases map to TRBD2. V was pared by 6 bases and J by 8 bases, with 11 bases of the junction left unmatched. The CDR3 has 15 amino acids. Per germline, CDR1 DFQATT and CDR2 SNEGSKA (reference sequence). The CDR3 reads CSARGLAGLVDEQFF. The DNA for the CDR3 is TGCAGTGCCCGCGGACTAGCGGGGTTGGTCGATGAGCAGTTCTTC.

This clonotype was seen a few times. The chain uses TRBV20-1 and TRBJ2-1; D is possibly TRBD1 or TRBD2 (5 bases each). CDR3 length equals 13 residues. V was clipped by 0 bases and J by 8 bases, with 11 bases between them. CDR1 and CDR2 from the germline V gene are DFQATT and SNEGSKA (reference sequence). The CDR3 bases are TGCAGTGCTAGAGATGTCGGGACGGATGAGCAGTTCTTC. This sequence encodes CSARDVGTDEQFF.

The chain couples TRBV7-3 to TRBJ2-2; TRBD2 aligns across 8 bases. J lost 7 bases, V lost 4 bases, and 11 bases had no gene match. This CDR3 region has 16 residues. The germline V gene encodes CDR1 SGHTA and CDR2 FQGTGA. CDR3 region: CASSSLLGGAIGELFF. The CDR3 coding sequence is TGTGCCAGCAGCTCCCTCCTCGGGGGGGCCATCGGGGAGCTGTTTTTT.

About this clonotype itself: A read error is possible here, since a much larger clone lies one base away. The chain links TRBV20-1 to TRBJ2-2, with a weak D call TRBD1 (6 bases). The germline gives CDR1 DFQATT, CDR2 SNEGSKA (reference sequence). V lost 8 bases to trimming and J lost 7 bases, with 17 bases between them. This CDR3 is 13 amino acids long. The CDR3 DNA reads TGCAGTACTCCCGACAGGCTCAGCGGGGAGCTGTTTTTT. It yields the protein CSTPDRLSGELFF.

V and J are TRBV7-8 and TRBJ2-5, with D perhaps TRBD1 or TRBD2 (6 bases each). Germline CDR1 and CDR2: SGHVS and FQNEAQ. There are 15 residues in the CDR3. V lost 4 bases to trimming and J lost 4 bases, with 16 bases between them. CDR3 nucleotides: TGTGCCAGCAGCTCGGGTGGTGGAGGGGGAGAGACCCAGTACTTC. This translates into CASSSGGGGGETQYF. The whole variable domain, remainder taken from reference TRBV7-8 and TRBJ2-5, is GAGVSQSPRYKVAKRGQDVALRCDPISGHVSLFWYQQALGQGPEFLTYFQNEAQLDKSGLPSDRFFAERPEGSVSTLKIQRTQQEDSAVYLCASSSGGGGGETQYFGPGTRLLVL.

This clonotype was seen a single time. This chain uses TRBV10-3 with TRBJ2-1; 8 bases agree with TRBD2. This CDR3 contains 15 residues. The V segment lost 3 bases and the J segment 5 bases; nucleotides outside the gene matches: 6. Per germline, CDR1 ENHRY and CDR2 SYGVKD. The CDR3 sequence is CAISDGGGSNNEQFF. The CDR3 DNA reads TGTGCCATCAGTGACGGCGGGGGGTCCAACAATGAGCAGTTCTTC.